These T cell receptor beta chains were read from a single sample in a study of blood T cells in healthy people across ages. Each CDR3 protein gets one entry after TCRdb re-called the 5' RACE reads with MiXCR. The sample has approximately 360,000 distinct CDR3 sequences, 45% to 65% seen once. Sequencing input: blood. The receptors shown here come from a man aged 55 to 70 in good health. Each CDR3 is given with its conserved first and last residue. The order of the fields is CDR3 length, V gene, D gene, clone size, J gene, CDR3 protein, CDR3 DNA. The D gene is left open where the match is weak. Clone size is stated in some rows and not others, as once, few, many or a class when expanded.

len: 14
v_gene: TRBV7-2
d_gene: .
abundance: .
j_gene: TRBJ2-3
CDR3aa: CASSFSVSTDTQYF
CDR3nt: TGTGCCAGCAGCTTTTCGGTGAGCACAGATACGCAGTATTTT

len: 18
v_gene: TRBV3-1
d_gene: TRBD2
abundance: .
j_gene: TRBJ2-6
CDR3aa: CASSPRLAGPSGAKVLTF
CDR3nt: TGTGCCAGCAGCCCCCGACTAGCGGGTCCGTCTGGGGCCAAAGTCCTGACTTTC

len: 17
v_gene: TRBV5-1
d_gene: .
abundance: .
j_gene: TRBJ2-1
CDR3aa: CASSSKLDLTTYNEQFF
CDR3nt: TGCGCCAGCAGCTCTAAACTTGACCTCACTACCTACAATGAGCAGTTCTTC

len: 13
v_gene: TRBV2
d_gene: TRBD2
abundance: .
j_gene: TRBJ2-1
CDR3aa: CASSGTRYNEQFF
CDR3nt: TGTGCCAGCAGCGGGACTAGGTACAATGAGCAGTTCTTC

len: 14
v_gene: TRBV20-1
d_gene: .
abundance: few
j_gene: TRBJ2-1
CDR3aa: CSALRALLGNEQFF
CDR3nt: TGCAGTGCTCTCCGGGCCCTATTAGGGAATGAGCAGTTCTTC

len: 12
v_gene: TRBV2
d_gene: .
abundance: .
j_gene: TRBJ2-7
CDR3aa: CASHISSYEQYF
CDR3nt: TGTGCCAGCCATATTTCTTCCTACGAGCAGTACTTC

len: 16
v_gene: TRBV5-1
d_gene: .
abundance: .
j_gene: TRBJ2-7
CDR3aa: CASSLVAGSSSYEQYF
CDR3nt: TGCGCCAGCAGCTTGGTTGCGGGGAGCAGCTCCTACGAGCAGTACTTC

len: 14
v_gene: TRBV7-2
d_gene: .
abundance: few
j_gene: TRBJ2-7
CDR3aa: CASRSAGSAYEQYF
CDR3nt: TGTGCCAGCAGATCGGCGGGAAGTGCCTACGAGCAGTACTTC

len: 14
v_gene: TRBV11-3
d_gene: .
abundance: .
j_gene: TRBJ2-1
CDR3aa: CASSLGDTGNEQFF
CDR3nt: TGTGCCAGCAGCTTAGGAGATACGGGCAATGAGCAGTTCTTC

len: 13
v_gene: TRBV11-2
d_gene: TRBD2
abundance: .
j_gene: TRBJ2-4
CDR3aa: CASNQGLAGEQYF
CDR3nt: TGTGCCAGCAACCAAGGGCTAGCGGGGGAGCAGTACTTC

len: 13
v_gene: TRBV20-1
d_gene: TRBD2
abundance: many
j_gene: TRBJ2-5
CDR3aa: CSARDLAGETQYF
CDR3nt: TGCAGTGCTAGAGATCTAGCGGGGGAGACCCAGTACTTC

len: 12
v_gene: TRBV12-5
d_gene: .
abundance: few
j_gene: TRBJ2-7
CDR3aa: CASGLQHYEQYF
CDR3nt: TGTGCTAGTGGTTTGCAGCACTACGAGCAGTACTTC

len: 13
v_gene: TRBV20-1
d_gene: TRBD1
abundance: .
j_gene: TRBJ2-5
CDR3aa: CSAVTTGGPWQYF
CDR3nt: TGCAGTGCCGTTACGACAGGGGGCCCGTGGCAGTACTTC

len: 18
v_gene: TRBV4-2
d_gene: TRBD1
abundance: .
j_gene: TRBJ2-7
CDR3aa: CASSHTVFQGASSYEQYF
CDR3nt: TGTGCCAGCAGCCATACCGTTTTTCAGGGGGCAAGCTCCTACGAGCAGTACTTC

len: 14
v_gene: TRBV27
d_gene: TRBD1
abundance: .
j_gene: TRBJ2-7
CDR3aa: CASRRQGESYEQYF
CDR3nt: TGTGCCAGCAGGCGACAGGGCGAATCCTACGAGCAGTACTTC